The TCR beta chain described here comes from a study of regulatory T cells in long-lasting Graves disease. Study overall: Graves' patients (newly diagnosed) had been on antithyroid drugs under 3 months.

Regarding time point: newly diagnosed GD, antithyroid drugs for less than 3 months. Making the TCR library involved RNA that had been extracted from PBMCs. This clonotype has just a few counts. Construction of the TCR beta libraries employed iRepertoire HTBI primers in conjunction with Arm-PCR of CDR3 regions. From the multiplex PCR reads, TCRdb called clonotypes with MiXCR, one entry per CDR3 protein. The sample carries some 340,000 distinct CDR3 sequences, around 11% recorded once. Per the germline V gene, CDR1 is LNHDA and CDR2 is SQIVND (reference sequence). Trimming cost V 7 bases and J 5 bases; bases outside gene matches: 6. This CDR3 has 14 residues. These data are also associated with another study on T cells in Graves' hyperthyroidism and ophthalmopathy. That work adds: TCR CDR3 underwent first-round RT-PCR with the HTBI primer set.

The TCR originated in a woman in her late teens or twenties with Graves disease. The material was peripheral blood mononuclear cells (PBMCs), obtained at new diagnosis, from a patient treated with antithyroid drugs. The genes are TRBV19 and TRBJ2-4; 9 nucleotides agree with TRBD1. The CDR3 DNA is TGTGCCAGTAACCCCCGGGACAGGGAAAACATTCAGTACTTC. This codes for CASNPRDRENIQYF.